This TCR beta chain was identified in a study of blood T cell repertoires in COVID-19. Assay used: immunoSEQ multiplex PCR; TCRdb lists only in-frame clones, some missing. The table shows 150,000 to 200,000 clones, with over 80% occurring only once. Sample: peripheral blood. The clonotype originates from a woman in her 70s with COVID-19, enrolled during active disease.

The CDR3 DNA reads TGTGCCAGCAGCGGGGACAGCCGGTCCGCGACCCAGTACTTC. Protein: CASSGDSRSATQYF. The chain links TRBV11-2 to TRBJ2-5; 7 bases fit TRBD1. The CDR3 spans 14 residues. Trimming cost V 5 bases and J 7 bases; bases outside gene matches: 10. Germline lookup yields CDR1 SGHAT and CDR2 FQNNGV.